The sequence of this TCR beta chain was determined in a study of T cell repertoires in cytomegalovirus infection. The study, taken as a whole, reports: Carriers of CMV and the relevant HLA type were discriminated by public TCR beta frequency.

Turning to this clonotype: What it binds is not known.

TCRdb redid the calling of the reads with MiXCR, one entry per CDR3 protein. This sample has roughly 230,000 distinct CDR3 sequences, with about a sixth found just once. Trimming left V 7 bases short and J 4 bases short, with 16 bases between. The CDR3 sequence is 14 residues long. Germline lookup yields CDR1 SEHNR and CDR2 FQNEAQ (reference sequence). The source of this sequence is a human donor in good health (CMV status not recorded). Some clones in this sample may be carry-over from other donors' samples. Sequencing was done on a sample of CD8+ T cells from PBMCs. This chain links TRBV7-9 with TRBJ2-5; D remains unclear. The DNA of the CDR3 is TGTGCCAGCACCGTGCTAGGGTTCCGAGAGACCCAGTACTTC. It encodes CASTVLGFRETQYF.